A single T cell receptor beta chain is shown here with its context. This specimen belongs to a study of blood T cell repertoires in COVID-19. Whole-study context: Acute and convalescent COVID-19 specimens originated in the United States, Italy and Spain. The cDNA or gDNA used as material had been derived from T cells, B-cell-depleted T cells, or PBMCs.

The CDR3 is made up of 17 amino acids. V shed 1 base and J shed 7 bases, with 17 bases lying between them. Per germline, CDR1 SGHVS and CDR2 FQNEAQ. This table comes from immunoSEQ multiplex PCR, and its TCRdb copy is limited to in-frame clones, with some not included. The sample includes some 37,000 clones, around 90% of them seen just once. The receptor comes from an older man with acute or convalescent COVID-19. V gene TRBV7-8 combines with J gene TRBJ1-6; D gene ambiguous. Sequenced material: peripheral blood. The CDR3 loop reads CASSLDDPGNGNSPLHF. CDR3 nucleotides: TGTGCCAGCAGCTTAGATGACCCGGGGAATGGGAATTCACCCCTCCACTTT.